Sequencing of this TCR beta chain was carried out in a study of T cell repertoires in cytomegalovirus infection. Overall study context: CMV infection and matching HLA type were both indicated by public TCR beta signatures. General observations from the study: CMV carriers with the relevant HLA were identified by cumulative public TCR beta family frequency. CMV-specific TCR beta clonotypes restricted by HLA-C dominated the ex vivo response.

This CDR3 contains 15 residues. The V end lost 0 bases, the J end lost 0 bases, and 6 bases lay between the germline ends. Germline lookup yields CDR1 KGHSH and CDR2 LQKENI. In TCRdb, the reads were re-called with MiXCR into one record per CDR3 protein. The sample has around 800,000 distinct CDR3 sequences, approximately 29% seen once. In regard to this clonotype: Its antigen is still unknown.

The sample in question was cultured CD8+ T cells from PBMCs, obtained from culture after CMV antigen stimulation. The J gene is TRBJ2-1, the V gene TRBV18; no reliable D call. This TCR came from a human donor in good health (CMV status not recorded). Some clones in this sample may be carry-over from other donors' samples. In DNA, the CDR3 is TGTGCCAGCTCACCACCCGCGAGCTCCTACAATGAGCAGTTCTTC. It translates to CASSPPASSYNEQFF.